The 14 T cell receptor beta chains below all came from one sample that was sequenced in a study of CD8 T cells in Susac syndrome. The RNA, about 0.5 to 1 ug, was put through reverse transcription using random hexamers. TCRdb re-derived calls from the immunoSEQ multiplex PCR reads in MiXCR, one entry per CDR3 protein. The sample lists some 150,000 distinct CDR3 sequences; roughly 95% were seen once. Sequencing input: CD8+ T cells from PBMCs. These receptors were collected from a human donor with multiple sclerosis.

V usage is TRBV29-1 and J usage is TRBJ2-1; D is unclear. CDR3 length: 12 residues. Germline V lookup: CDR1 SQVTM, CDR2 ANQGSEA. Trimming cost V 6 bases and J 8 bases, with 14 bases left between them. The CDR3 reads CSVDGLSYEQFF. The CDR3 nucleotides read TGCAGCGTGGACGGCCTTTCGTATGAGCAGTTCTTC.

The gene calls are TRBV6-5 and TRBJ2-7; 12 positions agree with TRBD1. Germline V gene sequence: CDR1 MNHEY, CDR2 SVGAGI. Trimming at V came to 7 bases and at J to 7 bases, leaving 8 bases not matched to a gene. The CDR3 is made up of 14 amino acids. CDR3 sequence: CASTTGQGAREQYF. The CDR3 DNA follows: TGTGCCAGCACGACGGGACAGGGGGCTAGGGAGCAGTACTTC.

The rearrangement joins TRBV21-1 to TRBJ2-4; TRBD1, as called in the table, went unchecked against the DNA. TRBV21-1 is assigned pseudogene status. The CDR3 length is 14 residues. The CDR3 reads CASSKSWTGLGQYF. DNA for the CDR3: TGTGCCAGCAGCAAATCCTGGACAGGGCTCGGTCAGTACTTC.

CDR3 sequence reads: CASREIGGAPDTQYF. In DNA, the CDR3 is TGTGCCAGCAGAGAGATCGGGGGGGCCCCGGATACGCAGTATTTT. The gene calls are TRBV12-3 or TRBV12-4 and TRBJ2-3, with 8 nucleotides matching TRBD2. CDR3 length: 15 amino acids. V lost 6 bases to trimming and J lost 6 bases; unmatched junction nucleotides: 11.

The chain employs TRBV9 and TRBJ2-1, with D possibly TRBD1 on 5 matching bases. The CDR3 contains 13 residues. V lost 7 bases and J 0 bases, leaving 8 bases between the germline ends. Germline loops: CDR1 SGDLS, CDR2 YYNGEE. In nucleotides, the CDR3 is TGTGCCAGCTCAGGGATCTCCTACAATGAGCAGTTCTTC. Protein product: CASSGISYNEQFF.

The chain carries TRBV2 and TRBJ1-2, with TRBD1 matching over 9 bases. Germline CDR1 SNHLY, CDR2 FYNNEI. The CDR3 extends over 12 amino acids. With V trimmed by 10 bases and J by 3 bases, 3 bases remained unmatched. The CDR3: CAKQGADYGYTF. The CDR3 coding sequence is TGTGCCAAACAGGGGGCTGACTATGGCTACACCTTC.

The chain combines TRBV14 with TRBJ1-1; D is ambiguous. The CDR3 runs to 14 residues. Between the trimmed V and J ends, which lost 3 bases and 1 base, there was a span of 9 bases. The germline gives CDR1 SGHDN, CDR2 FVKESK. The DNA for the CDR3 is TGTGCCAGCAGCCATCAAGGGCAGAACACTGAAGCTTTCTTT. Translation gives CASSHQGQNTEAFF.

The chain employs TRBV20-1 and TRBJ2-3, with 7 bases aligning to TRBD2. Germline-derived CDR1 and CDR2 are DFQATT and SNEGSKA (reference sequence). The CDR3 runs 16 residues. With 3 bases clipped from V and 0 bases from J, the junction kept 9 bases outside the gene matches. The CDR3 sequence is CSASLRDYASTDTQYF. The CDR3 region has the DNA TGCAGTGCTAGCCTCCGGGACTACGCTAGCACAGATACGCAGTATTTT.

This chain links TRBV20-1 with TRBJ2-1; 7 bases are shared with TRBD2. The CDR3 loop spans 17 amino acids. The junction had 19 bases not matched to a gene; V was cut back by 3 bases and J by 8 bases. The V gene's germline CDR1 is DFQATT and CDR2 SNEGSKA (reference sequence). The CDR3 loop is CSASDHNGLVTGHEQFF. CDR3 bases: TGCAGTGCTAGCGACCATAACGGACTAGTCACGGGTCATGAGCAGTTCTTC.

The chain uses TRBV20-1 and TRBJ2-3; 8 positions match TRBD1. CDR1 is DFQATT and CDR2 is SNEGSKA in the germline V gene (reference sequence). CDR3 length equals 15 residues. V dropped 2 bases and J dropped 0; count of bases not matched to a gene: 4. CDR3 sequence: CSARRTGRSTDTQYF. As DNA, the CDR3 is TGCAGTGCTAGACGGACAGGGAGGAGCACAGATACGCAGTATTTT.

The chain joins TRBV29-1 to TRBJ1-1; no clear D. The length of the CDR3 is 14 residues. The germline V gene has CDR1 SQVTM and CDR2 ANQGSEA. The ends were cut back, 5 bases at V and 3 bases at J, with 16 bases in the middle. The CDR3 sequence: CSVQSGRWDTEAFF. For the CDR3, the DNA is TGCAGCGTTCAGTCGGGTCGGTGGGACACTGAAGCTTTCTTT.

This clonotype was counted once. The chain uses TRBV7-9 and TRBJ1-2; a weak D match, TRBD1 (5 bases). Per germline, CDR1 SEHNR and CDR2 FQNEAQ (reference sequence). Trimming stripped 5 bases from V and 6 bases from J, with 19 bases between. This CDR3 has 15 residues. CDR3 bases: TGTGCCAGCAGCCCACCCGGGGCAGGGCCTAATGGCTACACCTTC. It translates to CASSPPGAGPNGYTF.

This sequence joins TRBV6-2 or TRBV6-3 and TRBJ1-5; 7 nucleotides align to TRBD1. The trim removed 2 bases at V and 4 bases at J, leaving 8 bases unmatched. The germline gives CDR1 MNHEY, CDR2 SVGEGT. The CDR3 is 16 amino acids. CDR3 protein: CASSYARGSRNQPQHF. CDR3 DNA sequence: TGTGCCAGCAGTTACGCCAGGGGGTCTAGGAATCAGCCCCAGCATTTT.

This chain uses TRBV28 with TRBJ2-3; D gene unclear. Germline-derived CDR1 and CDR2 are MDHEN and SYDVKM. Trimming removed 4 bases at V and 0 bases at J, with 11 bases between. The CDR3 is made up of 15 amino acids. CDR3 nucleotide sequence: TGTGCCAGCAGTTCAAGGACGGTTAGCACAGATACGCAGTATTTT. The encoded protein is CASSSRTVSTDTQYF.